This TCR beta chain came from a study of cytomegalovirus exposure and HLA in healthy donors. Points on this clone: Its antigen is not known.

General study results and limits: A prior analysis recorded that most TCR beta V segments were productive about 87% or about 30% of the time. Presence/absence results assume similar sequencing depth per donor, which may not hold.

This CDR3 spans 12 amino acids. Trimming shortened V by 0 bases and J by 6 bases, and 5 bases separated the two germline ends. The germline CDR1 and CDR2 sequences are LNHNV and YYDKDF (reference sequence). The donors, nominally healthy at sampling, likely had unrecorded immune exposures. With 60 Vbeta and 13 Jbeta primers, the PCR was carried out. This table comes from immunoSEQ multiplex PCR, and its TCRdb copy is limited to in-frame clones, with some not included. This table holds under 140,000 clones, around three quarters found once. The chain joins TRBV15 to TRBJ1-2; no clear D gene. This clonotype originated in a woman aged 30 to 39 in good health and CMV-seronegative. The sample was PBMCs. This CDR3 is CATSRDYHGYTF. CDR3 sequence (DNA): TGTGCCACCAGCAGAGACTACCATGGCTACACCTTC. Complete variable domain (other parts from reference TRBV15 and TRBJ1-2): DAMVIQNPRYQVTQFGKPVTLSCSQTLNHNVMYWYQQKSSQAPKLLFHYYDKDFNNEADTPDNFQSRRPNTSFCFLDIRSPGLGDTAMYLCATSRDYHGYTFGSGTRLTVV.